One sample yielded the 6 T cell receptor beta chains listed below, sequenced in a study of T cell responses to AZD1222 COVID-19 vaccine. Assay: immunoSEQ multiplex PCR; the TCRdb copy retains only in-frame clones and omits some. Counted here are under 150,000 clones, roughly 89% occurring once; the ten biggest clones make up 5% to 6.5%. Source: peripheral blood, taken on day 0 of AZD1222 vaccination. These receptors came from an adult in good health.

The rearrangement uses TRBV5-1 and TRBJ1-1; 9 bases match TRBD1. J gave up 2 bases and V 4 bases, and 3 bases lay outside the gene matches. CDR3 length: 14 amino acids. The germline CDR1 and CDR2 sequences are SGHRS and YFSETQ. The CDR3, as DNA: TGCGCCAGCAGCCGGGACAGGGTCAACACTGAAGCTTTCTTT. Translating gives CASSRDRVNTEAFF.

The chain employs TRBV7-2 and TRBJ2-7; possibly TRBD1 for D (6 bases). Germline CDR1 and CDR2: SGHTA and FQGNSA. The length of the CDR3 is 15 residues. With 3 bases removed from V and 1 base from J, the gap between germline ends came to 13 bases. The chain's CDR3 is CASSFSSGTSYEQYF. The CDR3 nucleotides read TGTGCCAGCAGCTTTTCATCCGGGACATCCTACGAGCAGTACTTC. The entire variable domain, with the rest obtained from reference TRBV7-2 and TRBJ2-7, is as follows: GAGVSQSPSNKVTEKGKDVELRCDPISGHTALYWYRQSLGQGLEFLIYFQGNSAPDKSGLPSDRFSAERTGGSVSTLTIQRTQQEDSAVYLCASSFSSGTSYEQYFGPGTRLTVT.

This chain uses TRBV5-6 with TRBJ1-2, with TRBD1 matching over 8 bases. The germline V gene encodes CDR1 SGHDT and CDR2 YYEEEE. With V trimmed by 4 bases and J by 3 bases, 8 bases remained unmatched. The CDR3 sequence is 15 residues long. DNA of the CDR3: TGTGCCAGCAGCACCGGACAGGGCTCGCACTATGGCTACACCTTC. Translating it yields CASSTGQGSHYGYTF.

This chain uses TRBV19 with TRBJ1-1; 7 bases align to TRBD1. V trimming: 8 bases; J trimming: 4 bases; junction bases outside the gene matches: 13. From germline, CDR1 is LNHDA and CDR2 SQIVND (reference sequence). The CDR3 is 15 residues long. CDR3 loop: CASGSQQGLGTEAFF. The CDR3 coding sequence is TGTGCCAGTGGCTCCCAACAGGGGCTGGGCACTGAAGCTTTCTTT.

The rearrangement joins TRBV6-5 to TRBJ2-7, with 12 bases matching TRBD2. CDR1 is MNHEY and CDR2 is SVGAGI in the germline V gene. With V trimmed by 3 bases and J by 4 bases, 4 bases remained unmatched. The CDR3 is made up of 15 amino acids. The CDR3 nucleotides are TGTGCCAGCAGTTATCGACTAGCGGGAGTTTACGAGCAGTACTTC. Translated: CASSYRLAGVYEQYF.

The CDR3: CASSQDLGQETQYF. The CDR3 DNA is TGTGCCAGCAGCCAAGATTTGGGGCAAGAGACCCAGTACTTC. This sequence joins TRBV4-2 and TRBJ2-5, with D unresolved. CDR1 is LGHNA, CDR2 YNFKEQ, per germline. This CDR3 contains 14 residues. The ends were cut back, 0 bases at V and 2 bases at J, with 7 bases in the middle.